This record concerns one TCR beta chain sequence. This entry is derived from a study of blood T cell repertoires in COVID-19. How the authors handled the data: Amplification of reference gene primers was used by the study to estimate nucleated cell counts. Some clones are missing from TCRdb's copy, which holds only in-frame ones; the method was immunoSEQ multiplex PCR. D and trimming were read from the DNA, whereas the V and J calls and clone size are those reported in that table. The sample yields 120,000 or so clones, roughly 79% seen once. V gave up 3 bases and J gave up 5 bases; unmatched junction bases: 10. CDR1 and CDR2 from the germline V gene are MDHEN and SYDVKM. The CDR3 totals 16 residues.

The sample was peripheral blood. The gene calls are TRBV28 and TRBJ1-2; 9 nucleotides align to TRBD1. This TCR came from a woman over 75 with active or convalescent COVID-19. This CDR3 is CASSFRSLGQGYGYTF. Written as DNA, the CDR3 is TGTGCCAGCAGTTTCCGTTCCCTGGGACAGGGTTATGGCTACACCTTC.